The source of this T cell receptor beta chain is a study of CD8 T cells in Susac syndrome. Random hexamers were used to reverse transcribe an amount of about 0.45 to 1 ug RNA. TCRdb reprocessed the immunoSEQ multiplex PCR reads via MiXCR and lists one record per CDR3 protein. The table has 150,000 to 200,000 distinct CDR3 sequences, roughly nine tenths seen once. The V gene lost 3 bases and the J gene lost 2 bases, with 11 bases spanning the gap. The CDR3 contains 14 residues. Germline values: CDR1 LNHDA, CDR2 SQIVND (reference sequence). The chain joins TRBV19 to TRBJ2-7; D not resolved. The receptor's source is a human donor with Susac syndrome. Sequencing used CD4+ T cells from PBMCs. As DNA, the CDR3 is TGTGCCAGTAGTATTGGCTACGGTACCTACGAGCAGTACTTC. Translating it yields CASSIGYGTYEQYF.